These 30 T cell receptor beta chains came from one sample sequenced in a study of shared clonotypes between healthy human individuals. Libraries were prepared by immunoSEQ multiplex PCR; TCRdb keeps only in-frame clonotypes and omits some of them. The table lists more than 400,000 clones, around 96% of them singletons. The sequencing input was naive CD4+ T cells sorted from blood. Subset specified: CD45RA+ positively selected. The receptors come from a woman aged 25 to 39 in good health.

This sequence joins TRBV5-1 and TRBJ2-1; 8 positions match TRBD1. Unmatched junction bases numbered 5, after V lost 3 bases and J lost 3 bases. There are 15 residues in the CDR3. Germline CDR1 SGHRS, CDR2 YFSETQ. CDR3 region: CASSSGTGHYNEQFF. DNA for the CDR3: TGCGCCAGCAGCTCCGGGACAGGACACTACAATGAGCAGTTCTTC. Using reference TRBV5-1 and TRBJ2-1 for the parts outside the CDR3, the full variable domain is KAGVTQTPRYLIKTRGQQVTLSCSPISGHRSVSWYQQTPGQGLQFLFEYFSETQRNKGNFPGRFSGRQFSNSRSEMNVSTLELGDSALYLCASSSGTGHYNEQFFGPGTRLTVL.

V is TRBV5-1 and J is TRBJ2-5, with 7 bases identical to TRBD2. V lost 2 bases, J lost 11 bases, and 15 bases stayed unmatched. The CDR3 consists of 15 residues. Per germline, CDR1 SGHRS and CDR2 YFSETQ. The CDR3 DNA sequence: TGCGCCAGCAGCTTTACGGGAGAGGCGGGGGTTGGACAGTACTTC. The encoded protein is CASSFTGEAGVGQYF.

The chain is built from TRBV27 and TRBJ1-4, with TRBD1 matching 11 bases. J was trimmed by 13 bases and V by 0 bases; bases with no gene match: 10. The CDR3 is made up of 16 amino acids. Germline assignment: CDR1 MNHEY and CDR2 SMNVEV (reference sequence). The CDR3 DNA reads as TGTGCCAGCAGTTTATCGAGCGGGACAGGGGGTGGAGTACTGTTTTTT. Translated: CASSLSSGTGGGVLFF.

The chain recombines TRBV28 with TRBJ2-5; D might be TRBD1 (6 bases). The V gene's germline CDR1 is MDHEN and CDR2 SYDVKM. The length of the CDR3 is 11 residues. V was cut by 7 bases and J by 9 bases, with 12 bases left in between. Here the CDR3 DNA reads TGTGCCAGCACCTCTGAGGGGGCCCAGTACTTC. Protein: CASTSEGAQYF.

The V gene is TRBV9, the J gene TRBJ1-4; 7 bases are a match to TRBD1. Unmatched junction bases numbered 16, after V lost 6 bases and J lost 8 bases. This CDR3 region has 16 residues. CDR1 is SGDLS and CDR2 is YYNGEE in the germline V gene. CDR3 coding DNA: TGTGCCAGCAACGCTCTCGGGAGACAGGGATCCGAAAAACTGTTTTTT. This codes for CASNALGRQGSEKLFF.

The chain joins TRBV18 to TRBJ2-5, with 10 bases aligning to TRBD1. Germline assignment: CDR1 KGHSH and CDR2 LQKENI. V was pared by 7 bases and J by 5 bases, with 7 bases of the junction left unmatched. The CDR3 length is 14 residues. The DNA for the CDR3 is TGTGCCAGCTTCCTAGGACAGGGGGAGGAGACCCAGTACTTC. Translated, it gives CASFLGQGEETQYF.

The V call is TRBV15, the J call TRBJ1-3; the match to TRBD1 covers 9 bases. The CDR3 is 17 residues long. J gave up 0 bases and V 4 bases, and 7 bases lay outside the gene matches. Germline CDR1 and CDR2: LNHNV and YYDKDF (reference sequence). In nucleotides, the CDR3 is TGTGCCACCAGCAAGCGAAACAGGGGGCCCTCTGGAAACACCATATATTTT. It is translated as CATSKRNRGPSGNTIYF.

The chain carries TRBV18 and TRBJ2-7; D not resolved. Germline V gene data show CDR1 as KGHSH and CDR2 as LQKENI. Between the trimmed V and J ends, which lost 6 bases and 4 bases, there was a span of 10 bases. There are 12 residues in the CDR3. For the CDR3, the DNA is TGTGCCAGCTCCCTAGACACTTACGAGCAGTACTTC. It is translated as CASSLDTYEQYF.

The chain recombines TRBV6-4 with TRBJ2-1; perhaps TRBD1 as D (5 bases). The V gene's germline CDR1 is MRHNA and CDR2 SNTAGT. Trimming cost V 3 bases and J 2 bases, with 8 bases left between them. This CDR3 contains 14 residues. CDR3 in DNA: TGTGCCAGCAGTGAGGGGCAGCCCTACAATGAGCAGTTCTTC. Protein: CASSEGQPYNEQFF.

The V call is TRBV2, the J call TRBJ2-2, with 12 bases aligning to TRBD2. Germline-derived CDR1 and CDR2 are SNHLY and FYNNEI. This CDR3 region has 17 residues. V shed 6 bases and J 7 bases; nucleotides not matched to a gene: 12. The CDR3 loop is CASSYPGLAGSGGELFF. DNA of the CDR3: TGTGCCAGCAGCTACCCCGGACTAGCGGGATCAGGCGGGGAGCTGTTTTTT.

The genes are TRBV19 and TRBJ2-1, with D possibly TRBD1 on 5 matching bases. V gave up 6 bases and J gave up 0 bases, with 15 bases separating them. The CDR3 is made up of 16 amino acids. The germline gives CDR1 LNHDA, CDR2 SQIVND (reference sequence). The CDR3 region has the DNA TGTGCCAGTAGCTTGACAGCCAGGAGCTCCTACAATGAGCAGTTCTTC. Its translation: CASSLTARSSYNEQFF.

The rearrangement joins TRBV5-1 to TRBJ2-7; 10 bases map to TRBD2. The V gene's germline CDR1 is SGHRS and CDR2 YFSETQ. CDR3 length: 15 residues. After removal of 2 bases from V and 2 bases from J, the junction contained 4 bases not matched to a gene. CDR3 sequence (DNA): TGCGCCAGCAGCTTCGGACTAGCGGAGACCTACGAGCAGTACTTC. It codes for CASSFGLAETYEQYF.

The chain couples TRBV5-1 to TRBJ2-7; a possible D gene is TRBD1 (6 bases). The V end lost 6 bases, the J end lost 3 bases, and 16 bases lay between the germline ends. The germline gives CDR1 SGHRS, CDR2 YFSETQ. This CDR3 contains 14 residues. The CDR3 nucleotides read TGCGCCAGCACGACGGGACACCCCTTCTACGAGCAGTACTTC. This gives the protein CASTTGHPFYEQYF.

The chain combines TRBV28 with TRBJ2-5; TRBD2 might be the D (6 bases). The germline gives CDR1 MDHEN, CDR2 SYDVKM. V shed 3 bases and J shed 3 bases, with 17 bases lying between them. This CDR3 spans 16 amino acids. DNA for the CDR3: TGTGCCAGCAGTTTCCCCTCCCTAGCGTCAAAAGAGACCCAGTACTTC. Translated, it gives CASSFPSLASKETQYF. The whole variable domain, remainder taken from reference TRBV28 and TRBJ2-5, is DVKVTQSSRYLVKRTGEKVFLECVQDMDHENMFWYRQDPGLGLRLIYFSYDVKMKEKGDIPEGYSVSREKKERFSLILESASTNQTSMYLCASSFPSLASKETQYFGPGTRLLVL.

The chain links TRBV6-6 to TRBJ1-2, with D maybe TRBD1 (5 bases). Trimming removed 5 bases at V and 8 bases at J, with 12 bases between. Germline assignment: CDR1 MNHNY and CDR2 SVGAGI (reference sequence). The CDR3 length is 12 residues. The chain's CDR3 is CASSTGTGGYTF. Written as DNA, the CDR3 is TGTGCCAGCAGTACCGGGACGGGAGGCTACACCTTC.

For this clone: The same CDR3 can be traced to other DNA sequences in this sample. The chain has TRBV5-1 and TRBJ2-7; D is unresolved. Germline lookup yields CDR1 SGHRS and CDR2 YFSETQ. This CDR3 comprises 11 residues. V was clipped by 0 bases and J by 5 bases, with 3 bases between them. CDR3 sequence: CASSLGHEQYF. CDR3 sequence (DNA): TGCGCCAGCAGCTTGGGCCACGAGCAGTACTTC.

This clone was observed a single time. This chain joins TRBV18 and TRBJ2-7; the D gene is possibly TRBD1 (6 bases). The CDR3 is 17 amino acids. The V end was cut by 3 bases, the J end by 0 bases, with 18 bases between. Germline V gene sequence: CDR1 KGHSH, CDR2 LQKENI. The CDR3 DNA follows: TGTGCCAGCTCACCTCGGAGGTTAATGGGGGCCTCCTACGAGCAGTACTTC. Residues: CASSPRRLMGASYEQYF.

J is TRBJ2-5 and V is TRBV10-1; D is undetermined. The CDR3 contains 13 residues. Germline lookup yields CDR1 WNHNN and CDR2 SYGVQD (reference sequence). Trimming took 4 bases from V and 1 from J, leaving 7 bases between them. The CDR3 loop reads CASSGQTQETQYF. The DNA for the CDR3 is TGCGCCAGCAGTGGTCAGACCCAAGAGACCCAGTACTTC.

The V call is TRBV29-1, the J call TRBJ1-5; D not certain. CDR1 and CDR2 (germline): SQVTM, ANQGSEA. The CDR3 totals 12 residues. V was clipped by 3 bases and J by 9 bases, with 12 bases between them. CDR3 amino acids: CSVEQQNGPQHF. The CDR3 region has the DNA TGCAGCGTTGAGCAGCAGAACGGGCCCCAGCATTTT.

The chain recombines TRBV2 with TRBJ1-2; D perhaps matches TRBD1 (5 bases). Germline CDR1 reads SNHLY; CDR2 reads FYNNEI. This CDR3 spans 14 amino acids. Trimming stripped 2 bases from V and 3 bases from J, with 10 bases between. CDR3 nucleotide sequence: TGTGCCAGCAGTGAAACGGGGCACTACTATGGCTACACCTTC. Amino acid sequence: CASSETGHYYGYTF.

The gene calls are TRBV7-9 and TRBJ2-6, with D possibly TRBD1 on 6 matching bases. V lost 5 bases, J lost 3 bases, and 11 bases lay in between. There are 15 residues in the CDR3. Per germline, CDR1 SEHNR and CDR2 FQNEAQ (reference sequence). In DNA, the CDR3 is TGTGCCAGCAGCCCCACAGGGCTTGGGGCCAACGTCCTGACTTTC. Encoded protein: CASSPTGLGANVLTF.

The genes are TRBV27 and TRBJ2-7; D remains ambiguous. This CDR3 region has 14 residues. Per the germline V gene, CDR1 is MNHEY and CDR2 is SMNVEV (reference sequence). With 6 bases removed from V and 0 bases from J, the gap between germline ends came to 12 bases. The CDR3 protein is CASSLRRSSYEQYF. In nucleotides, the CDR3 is TGTGCCAGCAGCCTCAGACGATCCTCCTACGAGCAGTACTTC.

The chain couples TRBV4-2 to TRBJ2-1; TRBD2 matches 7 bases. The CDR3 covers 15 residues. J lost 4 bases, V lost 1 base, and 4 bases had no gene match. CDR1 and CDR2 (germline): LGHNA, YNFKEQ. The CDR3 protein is CASSQALGGYNEQFF. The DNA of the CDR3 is TGTGCCAGCAGCCAAGCCCTGGGGGGGTACAATGAGCAGTTCTTC.

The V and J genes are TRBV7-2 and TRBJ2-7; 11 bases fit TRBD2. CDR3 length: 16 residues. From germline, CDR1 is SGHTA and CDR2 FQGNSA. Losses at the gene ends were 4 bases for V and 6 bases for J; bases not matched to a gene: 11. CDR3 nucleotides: TGTGCCAGCAGCTCAGCCCCACTAGCGGGAGTCAGCGAGCAGTACTTC. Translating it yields CASSSAPLAGVSEQYF.

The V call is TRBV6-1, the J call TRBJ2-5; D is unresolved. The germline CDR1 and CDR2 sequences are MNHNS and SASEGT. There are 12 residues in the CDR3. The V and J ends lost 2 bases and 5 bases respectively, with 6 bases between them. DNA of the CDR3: TGTGCCAGCAGTGAATCTGGTGAGACCCAGTACTTC. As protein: CASSESGETQYF.

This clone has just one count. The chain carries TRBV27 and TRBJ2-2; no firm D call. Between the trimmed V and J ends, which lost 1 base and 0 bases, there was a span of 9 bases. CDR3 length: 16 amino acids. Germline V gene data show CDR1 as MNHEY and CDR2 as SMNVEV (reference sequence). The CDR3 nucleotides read TGTGCCAGCAGTTTATTTGGGGTGTCGAACACCGGGGAGCTGTTTTTT. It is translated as CASSLFGVSNTGELFF.

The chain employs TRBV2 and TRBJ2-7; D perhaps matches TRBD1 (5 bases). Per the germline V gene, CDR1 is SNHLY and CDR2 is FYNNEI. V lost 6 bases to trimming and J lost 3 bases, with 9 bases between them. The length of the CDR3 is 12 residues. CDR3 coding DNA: TGTGCCAGCAGGGACACCGTCTACGAGCAGTACTTC. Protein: CASRDTVYEQYF.

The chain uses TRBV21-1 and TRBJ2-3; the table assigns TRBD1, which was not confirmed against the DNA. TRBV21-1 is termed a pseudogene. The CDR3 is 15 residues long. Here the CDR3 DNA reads TGTGCCAGCAGCGCCCGGGCACAGGGGGAGGATACGCAGTATTTT. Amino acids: CASSARAQGEDTQYF.

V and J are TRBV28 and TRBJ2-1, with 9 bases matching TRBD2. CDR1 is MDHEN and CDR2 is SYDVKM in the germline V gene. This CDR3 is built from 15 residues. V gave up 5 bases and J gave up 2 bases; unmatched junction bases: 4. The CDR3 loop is CASSQTSGTYNEQFF. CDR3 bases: TGTGCCAGCAGTCAGACTAGCGGAACCTACAATGAGCAGTTCTTC.

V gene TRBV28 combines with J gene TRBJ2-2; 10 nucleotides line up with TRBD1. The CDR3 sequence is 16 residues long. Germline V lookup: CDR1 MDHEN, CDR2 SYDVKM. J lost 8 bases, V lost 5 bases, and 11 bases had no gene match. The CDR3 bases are TGTGCCAGCAGTGTTGGCGGACAGGGGGTATCGGGGGAGCTGTTTTTT. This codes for CASSVGGQGVSGELFF.